This T cell receptor beta chain was identified during a study of blood T cells in healthy people across ages. V lost 4 bases, J lost 1 base, and 8 bases stayed unmatched. The length of the CDR3 is 17 residues. The germline V gene encodes CDR1 SGHTA and CDR2 FQGNSA. For the second PCR, which ran for roughly 7 to 11 cycles, a sample-barcoded 5' primer and a J-beta primer mix were used. TCRdb itself ran the 5' RACE reads through MiXCR, one entry per CDR3 protein. The sample shows 750,000 to 1,000,000 distinct CDR3 sequences, 25% to 35% of them seen only once. Whenever a sample was processed, at least 6 million PBMCs were isolated. Findings and caveats of the study: Diversity of TCR beta per million T cells declined in a roughly linear way with age.

Notes on this clonotype: Its antigen remains unknown.

These data also formed part of another study, on T cells of mothers and their children.

This sequence originates from a woman aged 40 to 49 in good health. This chain links TRBV7-2 with TRBJ2-5, with 11 bases lining up with TRBD1. Sequenced: blood. CDR3 coding DNA: TGTGCCAGCAGCTCCCCTCCCGGGACAGGGGGCCAAGAGACCCAGTACTTC. Translated, it gives CASSSPPGTGGQETQYF.